What follows are 16 T cell receptor beta chains derived from one specimen sequenced in a study of blood T cell repertoires in COVID-19. This table comes from immunoSEQ multiplex PCR, and its TCRdb copy is limited to in-frame clones, with some not included. The profile shows about 15,000 clones, under 85% of them singletons. The sample was peripheral blood. All receptors derive from a man between 70 and 80 years old with active or convalescent COVID-19.

This chain connects TRBV3-1 (or the pseudogene TRBV3-2) to TRBJ1-4; 10 bases match TRBD1. V trimming: 4 bases; J trimming: 7 bases; junction bases outside the gene matches: 6. Germline values: CDR1 LGHDT, CDR2 YNNKEL (reference sequence). The CDR3 is 15 residues long. CDR3 sequence: CASSLSDRGPEKLFF. CDR3 bases: TGTGCCAGCAGCCTTAGCGACAGGGGGCCTGAAAAACTGTTTTTT.

This chain links TRBV19 with TRBJ1-5; 7 nucleotides agree with TRBD1. V trimming: 4 bases; J trimming: 1 base; junction bases outside the gene matches: 1. CDR1 and CDR2 from the germline V gene are LNHDA and SQIVND (reference sequence). The CDR3 consists of 14 residues. CDR3 protein: CASSTTGSNQPQHF. As DNA, the CDR3 is TGTGCCAGTAGTACGACAGGGAGCAATCAGCCCCAGCATTTT. Full variable domain (outside the CDR3, taken from reference TRBV19 and TRBJ1-5): DGGITQSPKYLFRKEGQNVTLSCEQNLNHDAMYWYRQDPGQGLRLIYYSQIVNDFQKGDIAEGYSVSREKKESFPLTVTSAQKNPTAFYLCASSTTGSNQPQHFGDGTRLSIL.

The rearrangement joins TRBV5-1 to TRBJ1-6; the match to TRBD1 covers 9 bases. Germline V gene lookup returns CDR1 SGHRS and CDR2 YFSETQ. The V gene end was trimmed by 4 bases and the J gene end by 7 bases; junction bases not matched to a gene: 6. The CDR3 has 15 residues. The CDR3 sequence is CASSLRTGDNSPLHF. CDR3 DNA: TGCGCCAGCAGCCTAAGGACAGGGGACAATTCACCCCTCCACTTT.

The chain uses TRBV5-1 and TRBJ2-3, with 7 bases lining up with TRBD1. CDR3 length: 16 amino acids. The J segment lost 2 bases and the V segment lost 0 bases, leaving 6 bases of the junction unmatched. CDR1 and CDR2 (germline): SGHRS, YFSETQ. CDR3 protein: CASSLAGQAYTDTQYF. CDR3 DNA sequence: TGCGCCAGCAGCTTGGCCGGACAGGCTTACACAGATACGCAGTATTTT.

The chain joins TRBV5-5 to TRBJ1-2, with D unresolved. Germline CDR1 SGHKS, CDR2 YYEKEE (reference sequence). V dropped 4 bases and J dropped 2 bases, with 9 bases sitting between them. The CDR3 is made up of 13 amino acids. The chain's CDR3 is CASSPAANYGYTF. Here the CDR3 DNA reads TGTGCCAGCAGCCCTGCGGCAAACTATGGCTACACCTTC.

The chain has TRBV27 and TRBJ1-5; 8 nucleotides agree with TRBD1. The V segment lost 11 bases and the J segment 5 bases; nucleotides outside the gene matches: 11. Germline CDR1 and CDR2: MNHEY and SMNVEV (reference sequence). CDR3 length equals 14 residues. In DNA, the CDR3 is TGTGCCGGAGAACTCCAGGGGGCGGATCAGCCCCAGCATTTT. The encoded protein is CAGELQGADQPQHF.

This chain uses TRBV6-5 with TRBJ1-1; 7 positions agree with TRBD1. Germline V gives CDR1 MNHEY, CDR2 SVGAGI. The CDR3 has 14 residues. Unmatched junction bases numbered 10, after V lost 5 bases and J lost 7 bases. The CDR3 nucleotides read TGTGCCAGCAGTCCAGGACAGGTTTATGTTGAAGCTTTCTTT. It is translated as CASSPGQVYVEAFF.

The chain links TRBV7-9 to TRBJ2-3; 13 positions agree with TRBD2. The germline V gene encodes CDR1 SEHNR and CDR2 FQNEAQ (reference sequence). V trimming: 3 bases; J trimming: 6 bases; junction bases outside the gene matches: 6. CDR3 size: 16 residues. The CDR3 reads CASSFPTSGGPDTQYF. CDR3 sequence (DNA): TGTGCCAGCAGCTTCCCGACTAGCGGGGGGCCGGATACGCAGTATTTT.

This clone was observed once. The rearrangement uses TRBV19 and TRBJ2-3, with TRBD2 matching 10 bases. This CDR3 has 16 residues. The V segment lost 5 bases and the J segment 3 bases; nucleotides outside the gene matches: 8. Germline V gene data show CDR1 as LNHDA and CDR2 as SQIVND (reference sequence). The CDR3 region is CASSPSRAGGTDTQYF. Written as DNA, the CDR3 is TGTGCCAGTAGTCCCTCGAGAGCGGGGGGGACAGATACGCAGTATTTT. The variable domain in full, with the rest retrieved from reference TRBV19 and TRBJ2-3, is DGGITQSPKYLFRKEGQNVTLSCEQNLNHDAMYWYRQDPGQGLRLIYYSQIVNDFQKGDIAEGYSVSREKKESFPLTVTSAQKNPTAFYLCASSPSRAGGTDTQYFGPGTRLTVL.

V and J are TRBV15 and TRBJ2-7; unclear D gene. Germline CDR1 reads LNHNV; CDR2 reads YYDKDF (reference sequence). V lost 5 bases and J 4 bases, leaving 12 bases between the germline ends. The CDR3 is 13 residues long. The CDR3 is CATSLGRNYEQYF. CDR3 DNA sequence: TGTGCCACCAGCCTAGGAAGAAATTACGAGCAGTACTTC.

The chain links TRBV19 to TRBJ1-5; D gene ambiguous. Germline V gene sequence: CDR1 LNHDA, CDR2 SQIVND (reference sequence). V was shortened by 4 bases and J by 9 bases, with 7 bases between the two germline ends. The CDR3 extends over 11 amino acids. The CDR3 spells CASSTSGPQHF. In DNA form, the CDR3 reads TGTGCCAGTAGTACGTCGGGGCCCCAGCATTTT.

This clone was counted once. The chain has TRBV19 and TRBJ2-7, with TRBD2 identical over 7 bases. In germline, CDR1 is LNHDA, CDR2 SQIVND (reference sequence). This CDR3 spans 12 amino acids. The trim removed 4 bases at V and 3 bases at J, leaving 0 bases unmatched. CDR3 DNA sequence: TGTGCCAGTAGTACTAGCGGCTACGAGCAGTACTTC. It encodes CASSTSGYEQYF.

The rearrangement joins TRBV5-1 to TRBJ1-3, with 9 nucleotides matching TRBD1. Germline-derived CDR1 and CDR2 are SGHRS and YFSETQ. The CDR3 runs 16 residues. V was clipped by 3 bases and J by 1 base; unmatched bases: 5. CDR3 sequence: CASSSGDRVSGNTIYF. The DNA of the CDR3 is TGCGCCAGCAGCTCGGGGGACAGGGTATCTGGAAACACCATATATTTT.

This chain joins TRBV5-1 and TRBJ2-3; 13 bases are shared with TRBD2. The CDR3 consists of 15 residues. Germline-derived CDR1 and CDR2 are SGHRS and YFSETQ. V shed 3 bases, J shed 5 bases, and the junction held 3 bases outside the gene matches. The CDR3 sequence is CASSWGLAGQDTQYF. For the CDR3, the DNA is TGCGCCAGCAGCTGGGGACTAGCGGGGCAAGATACGCAGTATTTT.

This clone was seen at least ten times. The V and J genes are TRBV19 and TRBJ1-2; D unresolved. Trimming stripped 5 bases from V and 3 bases from J, with 13 bases between. Germline CDR1 is LNHDA and CDR2 is SQIVND (reference sequence). The CDR3 is made up of 14 amino acids. In nucleotides, the CDR3 is TGTGCCAGTAGTGTTAGAGGCCGAGACTATGGCTACACCTTC. It encodes CASSVRGRDYGYTF.

In this sample, this clone turned up a few times. The gene calls are TRBV4-1 and TRBJ2-7; possible D gene TRBD2, 6 bases. CDR3 length: 13 residues. CDR1 is MGHRA and CDR2 is YSYEKL in the germline V gene. Deletions cut 0 bases from V and 6 bases from J, with 9 bases between. CDR3 DNA sequence: TGCGCCAGCAGCCAAGAAAGGCGGGGCGAGCAGTACTTC. This codes for CASSQERRGEQYF.